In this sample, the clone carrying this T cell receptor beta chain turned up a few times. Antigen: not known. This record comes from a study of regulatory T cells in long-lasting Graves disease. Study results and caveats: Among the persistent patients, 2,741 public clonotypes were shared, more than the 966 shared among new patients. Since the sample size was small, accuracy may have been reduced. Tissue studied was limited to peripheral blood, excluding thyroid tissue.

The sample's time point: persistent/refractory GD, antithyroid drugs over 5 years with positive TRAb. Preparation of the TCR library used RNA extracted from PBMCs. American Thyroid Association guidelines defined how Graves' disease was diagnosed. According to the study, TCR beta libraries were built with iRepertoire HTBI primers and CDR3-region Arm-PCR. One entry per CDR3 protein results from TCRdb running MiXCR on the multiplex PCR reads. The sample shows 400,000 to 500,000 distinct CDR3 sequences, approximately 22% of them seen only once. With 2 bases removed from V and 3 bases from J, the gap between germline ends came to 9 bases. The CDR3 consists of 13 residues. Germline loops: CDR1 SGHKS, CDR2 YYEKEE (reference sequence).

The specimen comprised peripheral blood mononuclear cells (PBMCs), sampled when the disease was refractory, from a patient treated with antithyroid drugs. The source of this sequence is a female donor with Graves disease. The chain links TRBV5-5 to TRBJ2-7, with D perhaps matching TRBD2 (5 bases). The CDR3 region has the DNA TGTGCCAGCAGCTTTTGGACTGGCTACGAGCAGTACTTC. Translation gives CASSFWTGYEQYF.